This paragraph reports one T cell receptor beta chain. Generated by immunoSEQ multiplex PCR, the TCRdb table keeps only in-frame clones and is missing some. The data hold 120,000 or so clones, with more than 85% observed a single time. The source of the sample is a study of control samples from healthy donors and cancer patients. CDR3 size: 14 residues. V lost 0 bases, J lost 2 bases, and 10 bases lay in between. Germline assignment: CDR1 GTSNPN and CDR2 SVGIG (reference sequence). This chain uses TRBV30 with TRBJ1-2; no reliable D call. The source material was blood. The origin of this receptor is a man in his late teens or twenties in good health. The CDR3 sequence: CAWSVQGQNYGYTF. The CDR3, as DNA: TGTGCCTGGAGTGTACAAGGGCAGAACTATGGCTACACCTTC.